The rows below give T cell receptor beta chains drawn from one sample of a study of shared clonotypes between healthy human individuals. TCRdb keeps only in-frame clones here, not all; method: immunoSEQ multiplex PCR. The sample yields about 2 million clones, about 95% seen once. The sample taken for sequencing was naive CD8+ T cells sorted from blood. The receptor set was obtained from a man aged 18 to 35 in good health. Both conserved end residues are trimmed from each CDR3. Clone size, where shown, is once, few, many, or a class for clones that have expanded.

size: NA; V: TRBV7-8; length: 15; CDR3: ASSLLQGGTTDYEQY
size: once; V: TRBV27; length: 12; CDR3: ASTGTGGFGEAF
size: NA; V: TRBV5-4; length: 11; CDR3: ASSWVGEETQY
size: once; V: TRBV7-3; length: 13; CDR3: ASSLVQSFYNEQF
size: NA; V: TRBV6-1; length: 11; CDR3: ASSEYRGDTQY
size: NA; V: TRBV2; length: 13; CDR3: ASRAPPGGSYEQY
size: NA; V: TRBV5-1; length: 13; CDR3: ASSLAASGTYEQF
size: NA; V: TRBV6-1; length: 10; CDR3: ASSDHSYEQY
size: NA; V: TRBV19; length: 9; CDR3: ASSIGYEQY
size: NA; V: TRBV4-1; length: 13; CDR3: ASSRLTSGTYEQY
size: NA; V: TRBV7-9; length: 11; CDR3: ASSKGELNGYT
size: NA; V: TRBV2; length: 12; CDR3: ASGSGGAEGEAF
size: NA; V: TRBV5-6; length: 16; CDR3: ASSLGAGSGSGANVLT
size: NA; V: TRBV6-5; length: 11; CDR3: ASSSTGNTEAF
size: NA; V: TRBV6-5; length: 13; CDR3: ASSYRGGGTDTQY
size: NA; V: TRBV5-1; length: 14; CDR3: ASSFKEGGYTDTQY
size: once; V: TRBV19; length: 10; CDR3: ASGVGGGEQF
size: NA; V: TRBV5-4; length: 11; CDR3: ASSLDSGDTQY
size: NA; V: TRBV19; length: 13; CDR3: ASSIRVGGNNEQF
size: NA; V: TRBV11-3; length: 14; CDR3: ASSSPKGSNTGELF
size: NA; V: TRBV27; length: 14; CDR3: ASSGGTSGMRDTQY
size: NA; V: TRBV5-1; length: 16; CDR3: ASSQLGTSGGTYNEQF
size: few; V: TRBV6-1; length: 12; CDR3: ASSEASGRETQY
size: NA; V: TRBV27; length: 8; CDR3: ASGFGEQF
size: once; V: TRBV5-6; length: 14; CDR3: ASSPSGLALRDTQY
size: once; V: TRBV7-8; length: 13; CDR3: ASSLPSGGQETQY
size: NA; V: TRBV11-2; length: 10; CDR3: ASSAIGDTQY
size: NA; V: TRBV2; length: 13; CDR3: ASSPAAASYNEQF
size: NA; V: TRBV2; length: 12; CDR3: ASSADRMNTEAF
size: once; V: TRBV27; length: 11; CDR3: ASSLSNGAEQY
size: NA; V: TRBV4-3; length: 12; CDR3: ASSQTSMPGELF
size: NA; V: TRBV4-3; length: 13; CDR3: ASSQEILGWHEQY
size: NA; V: TRBV19; length: 11; CDR3: ATRTGGNTEAF
size: NA; V: TRBV4-1; length: 12; CDR3: ASSQTSGSPEQY
size: once; V: TRBV28; length: 12; CDR3: ASSLSSSGNTIY
size: NA; V: TRBV4-1; length: 9; CDR3: ASSQVDTQY
size: NA; V: TRBV19; length: 12; CDR3: ASSFDGEFYEQY
size: once; V: TRBV28; length: 14; CDR3: ASSFDAGASYNEQF
size: NA; V: TRBV11-2; length: 13; CDR3: ASSLGGRLRGEAF
size: NA; V: TRBV6-6; length: 11; CDR3: ASSYLLGDRDD
size: NA; V: TRBV2; length: 11; CDR3: ASSPDNYNEQF
size: NA; V: TRBV2; length: 11; CDR3: AISSIVSYEQY
size: NA; V: TRBV2; length: 9; CDR3: ASSEENEAF
size: few; V: TRBV7-9; length: 15; CDR3: ASSSLPGQVNSYEQY
size: NA; V: TRBV18; length: 11; CDR3: ASSPIHSYEQY
size: NA; V: TRBV6-5; length: 11; CDR3: ASSPGGLTEAF
size: once; V: TRBV7-9; length: 10; CDR3: ASSFGLSEAF
size: NA; V: TRBV7-6; length: 11; CDR3: ASSFRGTYEQY
size: once; V: TRBV11-1; length: 15; CDR3: ASSRNPTGPEEYEQY
size: NA; V: TRBV7-8; length: 12; CDR3: ASSTGVSSYEQY
size: NA; V: TRBV5-4; length: 11; CDR3: ASRETGYNEQF
size: once; V: TRBV4-3; length: 11; CDR3: ASSQVLGDEQF
size: NA; V: TRBV27; length: 12; CDR3: ASSQLASTGELF
size: NA; V: TRBV6-1; length: 13; CDR3: ASPRGSWLRDEQY
size: NA; V: TRBV27; length: 12; CDR3: ASSLNRATDTQY
size: NA; V: TRBV25-1; length: 16; CDR3: ASSEGRDGVGSNEKLF
size: NA; V: TRBV7-9; length: 12; CDR3: ASSLGGEDTEAF
size: NA; V: TRBV7-9; length: 13; CDR3: ASSLGGLPNNEQF
size: NA; V: TRBV6-1; length: 14; CDR3: ASSEYGAYSNQPQH